Listed here are 23 T cell receptor beta chains from one sample, sequenced in a study of spatial heterogeneity in lung cancer. Time point indicated: sample taken at primary tumor resection. TCRdb re-called the 5' RACE reads through MiXCR, storing one row per CDR3 protein. Among roughly 48,000 distinct CDR3 sequences, roughly 5% were seen once, and the ten largest hold approximately 10%. The sample consisted of PBMCs, taken at surgery. The receptor source for this set is a male donor with early-stage non-small cell lung cancer.

This clonotype has ten or more counts. CDR3 DNA sequence: TGTGCCAGCAGCTTAGCGTACAGCACCTCCTACAATGAGCAGTTCTTC. It yields the protein CASSLAYSTSYNEQFF. The chain uses TRBV7-2 and TRBJ2-1, with unresolved D. This CDR3 is 16 amino acids long. Germline lookup yields CDR1 SGHTA and CDR2 FQGNSA. The V end lost 0 bases, the J end lost 0 bases, and 9 bases lay between the germline ends.

This clonotype appeared many times. The chain recombines TRBV12-3 or TRBV12-4 with TRBJ1-2, with 8 bases matching TRBD1. Unmatched junction bases numbered 9, after V lost 4 bases and J lost 5 bases. CDR3 size: 15 residues. CDR3 sequence reads: CASSSRGQGSYGYTF. The CDR3 DNA reads TGTGCCAGCAGTTCACGCGGACAGGGATCATATGGCTACACCTTC.

This clonotype was counted ten times or more. The chain employs TRBV27 and TRBJ2-1; no clear D gene. V lost 4 bases, J lost 5 bases, and 9 bases lay in between. Germline-derived CDR1 and CDR2 are MNHEY and SMNVEV (reference sequence). CDR3 length: 13 residues. CDR3 protein: CASSYRLNNEQFF. DNA of the CDR3: TGTGCCAGCAGTTACCGACTTAACAATGAGCAGTTCTTC.

This clonotype was counted ten times or more. CDR3: CASSLRHNTEAFF. CDR3 sequence (DNA): TGTGCCAGCAGCTTACGACACAACACTGAAGCTTTCTTT. The chain joins TRBV7-2 to TRBJ1-1; no clear D gene. V shed 2 bases and J shed 2 bases, with 6 bases lying between them. Germline lookup yields CDR1 SGHTA and CDR2 FQGNSA. The CDR3 extends over 13 amino acids.

This clonotype showed up many times. This rearrangement joins TRBV19 to TRBJ1-2; 9 bases match TRBD1. CDR3 length equals 12 residues. Trimming removed 6 bases from V and 8 bases from J; junction bases left unmatched: 4. Germline loops: CDR1 LNHDA, CDR2 SQIVND (reference sequence). DNA of the CDR3: TGTGCCAGTAGGGACAGGGGTGGCGGCTACACCTTC. It encodes CASRDRGGGYTF.

This clonotype was seen many times. The chain uses TRBV19 and TRBJ2-4; D is perhaps TRBD2 (6 bases). Trimming shortened V by 2 bases and J by 10 bases, and 15 bases separated the two germline ends. The CDR3 spans 14 residues. Germline loops: CDR1 LNHDA, CDR2 SQIVND (reference sequence). The CDR3 protein is CASSIRAGTPIQYF. The CDR3 DNA follows: TGTGCCAGTAGTATACGGGCGGGAACGCCAATTCAGTACTTC.

This clonotype occurred many times. This sequence joins TRBV6-5 and TRBJ2-6; perhaps TRBD2 as D (5 bases). The CDR3 is made up of 15 amino acids. Per germline, CDR1 MNHEY and CDR2 SVGAGI. Trimming stripped 5 bases from V and 4 bases from J, with 12 bases between. CDR3 DNA sequence: TGTGCCAGCAGTCGAAATAGGGAGGGGGCCAACGTCCTGACTTTC. It specifies CASSRNREGANVLTF.

The CDR3 loop reads CASSQDKGGVYNEQFF. The DNA for the CDR3 is TGTGCCAGCAGCCAAGATAAGGGGGGCGTCTACAATGAGCAGTTCTTC. This sequence joins TRBV3-1 and TRBJ2-1; D is perhaps TRBD1 or TRBD2 (6 bases each). Germline CDR1 reads LGHDT; CDR2 reads YNNKEL (reference sequence). V gave up 0 bases and J gave up 3 bases, with 12 bases separating them. This CDR3 comprises 16 residues.

This clonotype was seen many times. This chain joins TRBV11-1 and TRBJ1-1, with TRBD1 matching 10 bases. This CDR3 is 14 amino acids long. Germline loops: CDR1 SGHAT, CDR2 FQDESV (reference sequence). J gave up 5 bases and V 5 bases, and 5 bases lay outside the gene matches. CDR3 sequence: CASSPGTGDTEAFF. DNA for the CDR3: TGTGCCAGCAGCCCCGGGACAGGGGATACTGAAGCTTTCTTT. Full variable domain (rest looked up from reference TRBV11-1 and TRBJ1-1): EAEVAQSPRYKITEKSQAVAFWCDPISGHATLYWYRQILGQGPELLVQFQDESVVDDSQLPKDRFSAERLKGVDSTLKIQPAELGDSAMYLCASSPGTGDTEAFFGQGTRLTVV.

This clonotype was seen repeatedly, ten times or more. This rearrangement joins TRBV3-1 to TRBJ2-3, with D unclear. Deletions cut 5 bases from V and 2 bases from J, with 8 bases between. CDR1 and CDR2 from the germline V gene are LGHDT and YNNKEL (reference sequence). The CDR3 loop spans 13 amino acids. This chain's CDR3 is CASSYAFTDTQYF. CDR3 coding DNA: TGTGCCAGCAGCTACGCCTTCACAGATACGCAGTATTTT.

This clonotype occurred many times. The chain carries TRBV3-1 and TRBJ2-2, with D perhaps matching TRBD2 (5 bases). The CDR3 is made up of 15 amino acids. Per the germline V gene, CDR1 is LGHDT and CDR2 is YNNKEL (reference sequence). V was clipped by 0 bases and J by 5 bases, with 10 bases between them. CDR3 bases: TGTGCCAGCAGCCAAGAAGGGCGGGCGACCGGGGAGCTGTTTTTT. Translated: CASSQEGRATGELFF.

The chain links TRBV6-5 to TRBJ2-5, with a tentative D call TRBD2 (5 bases). Per the germline V gene, CDR1 is MNHEY and CDR2 is SVGAGI. Trimming removed 5 bases from V and 4 bases from J, with 11 bases in between. The CDR3 has 13 residues. CDR3 DNA: TGTGCCAGCAGTCGGGGAATGGGAGAGACCCAGTACTTC. Translating it yields CASSRGMGETQYF.

The chain couples TRBV12-3 or TRBV12-4 to TRBJ1-5, with a tentative D call TRBD1 (5 bases). The CDR3 is made up of 13 amino acids. The CDR3 loop reads CVTGRDSNQPQHF. CDR3 nucleotide sequence: TGTGTTACGGGGCGGGATAGCAATCAGCCCCAGCATTTT.

This clonotype was found many times. The gene calls are TRBV12-3 or TRBV12-4 and TRBJ1-1; D ambiguous. This CDR3 is built from 13 residues. Trimming shortened V by 0 bases and J by 1 base, and 3 bases separated the two germline ends. The CDR3, as DNA: TGTGCCAGCAGTTTAGCAGAGAACACTGAAGCTTTCTTT. Protein sequence: CASSLAENTEAFF.

The sample holds many counts of this clonotype. The rearrangement uses TRBV3-1 and TRBJ1-2; no reliable D call. The CDR3 has 12 residues. Per germline, CDR1 LGHDT and CDR2 YNNKEL (reference sequence). Trimming took 4 bases from V and 8 from J, leaving 11 bases between them. CDR3 in DNA: TGTGCCAGCAGCCCACACACCTACGGCTACACCTTC. It encodes CASSPHTYGYTF.

This clonotype was counted many times. The chain carries TRBV2 and TRBJ2-1, with 15 bases fitting TRBD2. J was trimmed by 9 bases and V by 2 bases; bases with no gene match: 14. The CDR3 covers 19 residues. CDR1 SNHLY and CDR2 FYNNEI come from the germline V gene. Written as DNA, the CDR3 is TGTGCCAGCAGTGAAAGTAGGACTAGCGGGAGGGGCCGGATAGGTGAGCAGTTCTTC. This sequence encodes CASSESRTSGRGRIGEQFF.

This clonotype appeared many times. This chain joins TRBV6-5 and TRBJ2-1; D remains ambiguous. The CDR3 runs 12 residues. The ends were cut back, 4 bases at V and 15 bases at J, with 16 bases in the middle. CDR1 and CDR2 from the germline V gene are MNHEY and SVGAGI. Here the CDR3 DNA reads TGTGCCAGCAGTTCTTTTGTGTCTCAGTGGTTCTTC. Translating gives CASSSFVSQWFF.

Many counts were recorded for this clonotype. The chain combines TRBV5-1 with TRBJ1-1; unclear D gene. Trimming pared 1 base from V and 5 bases from J, leaving 9 bases between. The germline CDR1 and CDR2 sequences are SGHRS and YFSETQ. This CDR3 has 13 amino acids. CDR3 nucleotide sequence: TGCGCCAGCAGCTTGACAGTGGGGACTGAAGCTTTCTTT. Translated: CASSLTVGTEAFF. The full variable domain, with the rest looked up from reference TRBV5-1 and TRBJ1-1, is KAGVTQTPRYLIKTRGQQVTLSCSPISGHRSVSWYQQTPGQGLQFLFEYFSETQRNKGNFPGRFSGRQFSNSRSEMNVSTLELGDSALYLCASSLTVGTEAFFGQGTRLTVV.

This clonotype showed up many times. This chain links TRBV7-6 with TRBJ1-2; 7 bases align to TRBD1. Germline-derived CDR1 and CDR2 are SGHVS and FNYEAQ. J was trimmed by 8 bases and V by 3 bases; bases with no gene match: 6. CDR3 size: 13 residues. CDR3 DNA sequence: TGTGCCAGCAGCTTCACACAGGGGCTAGGCTACACCTTC. Amino acid sequence: CASSFTQGLGYTF.

This clonotype was counted many times. This chain uses TRBV6-2 or TRBV6-3 with TRBJ2-7; unclear D gene. Germline V gene lookup returns CDR1 MNHEY and CDR2 SVGEGT. With 5 bases removed from V and 3 bases from J, the gap between germline ends came to 11 bases. This CDR3 has 13 residues. The CDR3 DNA is TGTGCCAGCAGTCTGGCGGTCGGCTACGAGCAGTACTTC. Residues: CASSLAVGYEQYF.

This clonotype was seen ten or more times. This chain joins TRBV7-6 and TRBJ1-5; a possible D gene is TRBD1 (6 bases). CDR3 length: 15 amino acids. The V end was cut by 3 bases, the J end by 1 base, with 10 bases between. Germline assignment: CDR1 SGHVS and CDR2 FNYEAQ. CDR3 sequence reads: CASSLGTQSNQPQHF. The CDR3, as DNA: TGTGCCAGCAGCTTGGGGACACAAAGCAATCAGCCCCAGCATTTT.

This clonotype was picked up many times. The rearrangement uses TRBV20-1 and TRBJ2-7; 7 bases fit TRBD1. The CDR3 runs to 14 residues. CDR1 is DFQATT, CDR2 SNEGSKA, per germline (reference sequence). The junction had 7 bases not matched to a gene; V was cut back by 0 bases and J by 5 bases. CDR3 sequence: CSARDIYRGNEQYF. The CDR3 bases are TGCAGTGCTAGAGATATTTACAGGGGCAACGAGCAGTACTTC.

This clonotype came up many times. This chain connects TRBV9 to TRBJ1-1; D remains ambiguous. The CDR3 spans 15 residues. V was pared by 0 bases and J by 2 bases, with 11 bases between. Looked up from germline, CDR1 is SGDLS and CDR2 is YYNGEE. The DNA of the CDR3 is TGTGCCAGCAGCGTAGAGGCAGACGGCAACACTGAAGCTTTCTTT. Translated, it gives CASSVEADGNTEAFF. The whole variable domain, filled in from reference TRBV9 and TRBJ1-1, reads DSGVTQTPKHLITATGQRVTLRCSPRSGDLSVYWYQQSLDQGLQFLIQYYNGEERAKGNILERFSAQQFPDLHSELNLSSLELGDSALYFCASSVEADGNTEAFFGQGTRLTVV.